Below are 10 T cell receptor beta chains sequenced from a single sample in a study of OX40 agonist ivuxolimab in advanced cancers. Libraries were built with the immunoSEQ multiplex PCR assay. TCRdb stores this immuneACCESS table with in-frame sequences only. Part of the clones is absent; in the studies checked, under half of the shortfall reflects unresolved V genes, and no reason is known for the rest. This sample lists roughly 70,000 clones; just under 90% were detected once. About a tenth of the sample is held by the ten biggest clonotypes. The material was CD4+ or CD8+ T cells sorted from blood, obtained in a trial of the OX40 agonist ivuxolimab. The origin of the receptors is an adult with an advanced solid tumor such as melanoma, head and neck, liver or kidney cancer.

The chain carries TRBV18 and TRBJ2-5; 9 bases agree with TRBD1. The J segment lost 4 bases and the V segment lost 6 bases, leaving 9 bases of the junction unmatched. The CDR3 is 15 amino acids. Germline V gene sequence: CDR1 KGHSH, CDR2 LQKENI. This chain's CDR3 is CASSERRTGVETQYF. CDR3 DNA sequence: TGTGCCAGCTCCGAAAGGAGGACAGGGGTAGAGACCCAGTACTTC.

This clone was observed a single time. J is TRBJ2-7 and V is TRBV5-8; D assignment may be TRBD1 or TRBD2 (5 bases each). Per germline, CDR1 SGHTS and CDR2 YDEGEE. Trimming stripped 3 bases from V and 1 base from J, with 11 bases between. The CDR3 has 14 residues. CDR3 DNA: TGTGCCAGCAGCTATGGGACGTTATCCTACGAGCAGTACTTC. Translated, it gives CASSYGTLSYEQYF.

V and J are TRBV7-9 and TRBJ2-3; 8 positions agree with TRBD2. There are 14 residues in the CDR3. CDR1 and CDR2 from the germline V gene are SEHNR and FQNEAQ (reference sequence). Losses at the gene ends were 5 bases for V and 1 base for J; bases not matched to a gene: 2. In DNA, the CDR3 is TGTGCCAGCAGCACGACTAGCGGCACAGATACGCAGTATTTT. The encoded protein is CASSTTSGTDTQYF.

V is TRBV19 and J is TRBJ2-1; no reliable D call. This CDR3 spans 13 amino acids. Germline V CDR1 and CDR2: LNHDA, SQIVND (reference sequence). The V gene lost 3 bases and the J gene lost 7 bases, with 10 bases spanning the gap. The CDR3, as DNA: TGTGCCAGTAGTATTATGGCGGCAAATGAGCAGTTCTTC. Its translation is CASSIMAANEQFF.

Only one count was recorded for this clone. The chain uses TRBV10-1 and TRBJ1-5; weak D call: TRBD1 (5 bases). Germline values: CDR1 WNHNN, CDR2 SYGVQD (reference sequence). The CDR3 runs to 13 residues. Trimming removed 4 bases at V and 4 bases at J, with 8 bases between. The CDR3 loop is CASSAGQNQPQHF. CDR3 sequence (DNA): TGCGCCAGCAGTGCAGGACAAAATCAGCCCCAGCATTTT.

The V gene is TRBV9, the J gene TRBJ1-4; D call uncertain. Trimming took off 4 bases at V and 8 bases at J, with 18 bases between the two ends. This CDR3 spans 15 amino acids. Germline V gene lookup returns CDR1 SGDLS and CDR2 YYNGEE. As DNA, the CDR3 is TGTGCCAGCAGCCCCCCATCACCTTCGGGGGAAAAACTGTTTTTT. Translation: CASSPPSPSGEKLFF.

In this sample, this clone turned up a few times. The gene calls are TRBV2 and TRBJ1-2; TRBD1 aligns across 8 bases. CDR3 size: 12 residues. Germline values: CDR1 SNHLY, CDR2 FYNNEI. V was clipped by 7 bases and J by 6 bases; unmatched bases: 4. CDR3 coding DNA: TGTGCCAGCATACAGGGGGTAAATGGCTACACCTTC. Its translation: CASIQGVNGYTF.

The table lists this clone with a few counts. This chain links TRBV11-1 with TRBJ2-1, with TRBD1 matching over 11 bases. The length of the CDR3 is 16 residues. Trimming took 1 base from V and 9 from J; bases not matched to a gene: 8. Germline V gives CDR1 SGHAT, CDR2 FQDESV (reference sequence). The CDR3 nucleotides read TGTGCCAGCAGCTTAGGGGGGACAGGGGGAGTAACTGAGCAGTTCTTC. Translation: CASSLGGTGGVTEQFF.

The chain uses TRBV5-8 and TRBJ2-7, with 9 positions matching TRBD1. CDR1 and CDR2 from the germline V gene are SGHTS and YDEGEE. The CDR3 runs 14 residues. The junction had 3 bases not matched to a gene; V was cut back by 3 bases and J by 2 bases. Here the CDR3 reads CASSSGTGTYEQYF. The CDR3 DNA sequence: TGTGCCAGCAGCTCCGGGACAGGGACCTACGAGCAGTACTTC.

The rearrangement links TRBV13 to TRBJ1-3; D is possibly TRBD1 (5 bases). Trimming stripped 3 bases from V and 6 bases from J, with 18 bases between. The V gene's germline CDR1 is PRHDT and CDR2 FYEKMQ (reference sequence). CDR3 length: 16 amino acids. The CDR3 is CASSLLVGTQKNTIYF. The CDR3 DNA follows: TGTGCCAGCAGCTTGTTAGTCGGGACTCAGAAAAACACCATATATTTT.